Shown below are 21 T cell receptor beta chains from a single sample sequenced in a study of blood T cells in healthy people across ages. With a J-beta primer mix and a sample-barcoded 5' primer, a second PCR ran about 7 to 11 cycles. One entry per CDR3 protein results from TCRdb running MiXCR on the 5' RACE reads. Among some 880,000 distinct CDR3 sequences listed, roughly 34% were seen once. The specimen sequenced was blood. The receptors derive from a man younger than 30 in good health.

This clonotype was observed a handful of times. The chain uses TRBV18 and TRBJ1-2, with TRBD1 identical over 8 bases. V lost 3 bases and J lost 6; bases outside the gene matches: 3. The CDR3 sequence is 13 residues long. The germline gives CDR1 KGHSH, CDR2 LQKENI. CDR3 sequence: CASSPQTGDGYTF. The CDR3 DNA is TGTGCCAGCTCACCCCAGACAGGGGATGGCTACACCTTC.

V gene TRBV4-1 combines with J gene TRBJ1-5; no reliable D call. Per the germline V gene, CDR1 is MGHRA and CDR2 is YSYEKL. The CDR3 has 15 residues. The ends were cut back, 3 bases at V and 4 bases at J, with 13 bases in the middle. CDR3 residues: CASSQAVSQNQPQHF. The CDR3 bases are TGCGCCAGCAGCCAGGCGGTCAGTCAAAATCAGCCCCAGCATTTT.

The rearrangement joins TRBV7-9 to TRBJ2-5; D may be TRBD1 (5 bases). Near its end, the DNA agrees better with TRBJ2-7, so the J call may be wrong. CDR1 and CDR2 (germline): SEHNR, FQNEAQ (reference sequence). CDR3 size: 16 residues. Here the CDR3 reads CASGASTGSGGDEQYF. The CDR3 nucleotides read TGTGCCAGCGGCGCTTCAACAGGATCGGGTGGAGACGAGCAGTACTTC.

This clonotype was recorded many times. The CDR3: CAISRTGGANYGYTF. The CDR3 nucleotides read TGTGCCATCAGTAGAACAGGGGGCGCGAACTATGGCTACACCTTC. The gene calls are TRBV10-3 and TRBJ1-2; 9 nucleotides match TRBD1. V lost 5 bases to trimming and J lost 2 bases; unmatched junction nucleotides: 6. Germline V gene sequence: CDR1 ENHRY, CDR2 SYGVKD. The CDR3 is made up of 15 amino acids.

The genes are TRBV7-9 and TRBJ2-5; no definite D call. Germline-derived CDR1 and CDR2 are SEHNR and FQNEAQ (reference sequence). This CDR3 spans 15 amino acids. Trimming removed 3 bases at V and 0 bases at J, with 11 bases between. CDR3 nucleotides: TGTGCCAGCAGCTTGAGGCAGACGCACCAAGAGACCCAGTACTTC. Encoded protein: CASSLRQTHQETQYF.

This clonotype has more than one count but fewer than ten. V usage is TRBV4-1 and J usage is TRBJ1-2, with 11 bases lining up with TRBD1. This CDR3 has 16 amino acids. The germline gives CDR1 MGHRA, CDR2 YSYEKL. The J segment lost 5 bases and the V segment lost 4 bases, leaving 9 bases of the junction unmatched. CDR3 sequence (DNA): TGCGCCAGCAGCCTCCACCGGACAGGGGGCGCGTATGGCTACACCTTC. Translation: CASSLHRTGGAYGYTF.

Note on this clonotype: One end of the junction does not line up with germline, which may come from a read error. The rearrangement links TRBV7-3 to TRBJ1-2; D call uncertain. CDR1 is SGHTA, CDR2 FQGTGA, per germline. CDR3 length: 13 amino acids. As DNA, the CDR3 is TGTGCCAGCAGCTTGGCCCTTAACCATGGCTACACCTTC. Protein product: CASSLALNHGYTF.

This clonotype has just a few counts. Here the CDR3 DNA reads TGTGCCAGCAGTAGGGGAGACGTAGCTTTCTTT. Protein product: CASSRGDVAFF. The chain carries TRBV6-6 and TRBJ1-1; a possible D gene is TRBD1 (5 bases). This CDR3 is 11 amino acids long. CDR1 and CDR2 (germline): MNHNY, SVGAGI (reference sequence). V dropped 5 bases and J dropped 10 bases, with 11 bases sitting between them.

This clonotype was seen only once. V and J are TRBV3-1 and TRBJ1-1; D unresolved. Trimming stripped 4 bases from V and 7 bases from J, with 13 bases between. Germline CDR1 LGHDT, CDR2 YNNKEL (reference sequence). CDR3 size: 13 residues. CDR3 protein: CASSPNRGGEAFF. Here the CDR3 DNA reads TGTGCCAGCAGCCCCAACCGGGGAGGTGAAGCTTTCTTT.

V is TRBV11-2 and J is TRBJ2-7; 7 nucleotides line up with TRBD2. The J call may be faulty, since TRBJ2-5 better matches the DNA end. Germline V gene lookup returns CDR1 SGHAT and CDR2 FQNNGV. This CDR3 has 14 amino acids. Written as DNA, the CDR3 is TGTGCCATCGGAGATTGGGAGGGGCAGGAGACCCAGTACTTC. Amino acids: CAIGDWEGQETQYF.

The chain carries TRBV15 and TRBJ1-1; D is unclear. CDR3 size: 14 residues. V was clipped by 1 base and J by 2 bases, with 8 bases between them. The V gene's germline CDR1 is LNHNV and CDR2 YYDKDF (reference sequence). The DNA for the CDR3 is TGTGCCACCAGCAGAGGGACGGTAAACACTGAAGCTTTCTTT. This encodes CATSRGTVNTEAFF.

The chain links TRBV20-1 to TRBJ2-7, with 8 bases that match TRBD2. Germline-derived CDR1 and CDR2 are DFQATT and SNEGSKA (reference sequence). The CDR3 has 15 amino acids. The J segment lost 1 base and the V segment lost 0 bases, leaving 5 bases of the junction unmatched. The CDR3 coding sequence is TGCAGTGCTAGAGATCTCGAGCGGGGGTCCTACGAGCAGTACTTC. Translation gives CSARDLERGSYEQYF.

The chain links TRBV6-1 to TRBJ1-6; D possibly corresponds to TRBD1 (5 bases). V was pared by 6 bases and J by 0 bases, with 18 bases between. Germline V gene data show CDR1 as MNHNS and CDR2 as SASEGT. There are 18 residues in the CDR3. CDR3 sequence (DNA): TGTGCCAGCAGACACGGGGGAAGGGGACTCTCCTATAATTCACCCCTCCACTTT. It translates to CASRHGGRGLSYNSPLHF.

This clonotype has just one count. V is TRBV28 and J is TRBJ1-1, with D unclear. The CDR3 loop spans 15 amino acids. Germline V CDR1 and CDR2: MDHEN, SYDVKM. Trimming took off 4 bases at V and 1 base at J, with 13 bases between the two ends. The DNA of the CDR3 is TGTGCCAGCAGTTGGGGTTTCAGGAGGAACACTGAAGCTTTCTTT. Its translation is CASSWGFRRNTEAFF.

This clonotype occurred many times. The J gene is TRBJ2-4, the V gene TRBV12-3 or TRBV12-4; 14 bases are shared with TRBD2. The V segment lost 5 bases and the J segment 0 bases; nucleotides outside the gene matches: 6. This CDR3 comprises 18 residues. The CDR3 coding sequence is TGTGCCAGCAGTACTCGGACTAGCGGGGGGTTAGCCAAAAACATTCAGTACTTC. Amino acid sequence: CASSTRTSGGLAKNIQYF.

In this sample, this clonotype turned up a few times. The chain joins TRBV4-2 to TRBJ2-1; possibly TRBD1 or TRBD2 for D (5 bases each). The CDR3 length is 16 residues. Between the trimmed V and J ends, which lost 4 bases and 1 base, there was a span of 14 bases. Germline V CDR1 and CDR2: LGHNA, YNFKEQ. This CDR3 reads CASSPTQGGSYNEQFF. The CDR3 DNA is TGTGCCAGCAGCCCGACCCAGGGCGGGTCCTACAATGAGCAGTTCTTC.

The genes are TRBV27 and TRBJ1-2, with 9 bases fitting TRBD1. V trimming: 0 bases; J trimming: 4 bases; junction bases outside the gene matches: 9. Looked up from germline, CDR1 is MNHEY and CDR2 is SMNVEV (reference sequence). The CDR3 spans 17 residues. CDR3 protein: CASSLSGGQGLIYGYTF. The DNA for the CDR3 is TGTGCCAGCAGTTTATCGGGGGGACAGGGACTCATCTATGGCTACACCTTC.

Notes on this clonotype: One end of the junction varies from germline; a read error may be responsible. The V call is TRBV9, the J call TRBJ2-5; TRBD1 aligns across 7 bases. Matching the DNA end better, TRBJ2-7 makes the J call doubtful. CDR3 length equals 12 residues. The germline V gene has CDR1 SGDLS and CDR2 YYNGEE. CDR3 sequence: CASGVGGHEQYF. The CDR3 nucleotides read TGTGCCAGCGGCGTAGGGGGCCACGAGCAGTACTTC.

CDR3 sequence: CSVGRMTQETQYF. DNA of the CDR3: TGCAGCGTTGGGAGGATGACCCAAGAGACCCAGTACTTC. The chain employs TRBV29-1 and TRBJ2-4, with a possible D match to TRBD2 (5 bases). Judging by the DNA end, TRBJ2-5 fits better; the J call may be wrong. Germline V gene lookup returns CDR1 SQVTM and CDR2 ANQGSEA. This CDR3 is built from 13 residues.

This clonotype was detected only a few times. The chain links TRBV4-2 to TRBJ1-1; D might be TRBD1 (5 bases). The CDR3 consists of 15 residues. Germline-derived CDR1 and CDR2 are LGHNA and YNFKEQ. Trimming removed 4 bases at V and 1 base at J, with 13 bases between. The CDR3 loop reads CASSLTGTENTEAFF. For the CDR3, the DNA is TGTGCCAGCAGCCTCACCGGGACGGAGAACACTGAAGCTTTCTTT.

The gene calls are TRBV12-3 or TRBV12-4 and TRBJ1-4; D may be TRBD1 (5 bases). The length of the CDR3 is 13 residues. Trimming took off 6 bases at V and 8 bases at J, with 13 bases between the two ends. CDR3 residues: CASRGAGTEKLFF. The CDR3 DNA reads as TGTGCCAGCAGAGGCGCGGGGACCGAAAAACTGTTTTTT.